The 18 T cell receptor beta chains in this list originate from one sample, sequenced in a study of naive and memory T cell subsets. An oligonucleotide containing a UMI was ligated to the 3' end of TCR cDNA. Four PCR rounds used nested alpha and beta constant region primers plus the SP2 primer. TCRdb fed the 5' RACE reads into MiXCR, producing one record per CDR3 protein. The sample lists 50,000 to 65,000 distinct CDR3 sequences; around 7.3% were seen once. The source is a female donor in good health.

This clonotype has ten or more counts. The chain couples TRBV5-1 to TRBJ2-5; D gene uncertain. The ends were cut back, 4 bases at V and 1 base at J, with 8 bases in the middle. Germline V gene lookup returns CDR1 SGHRS and CDR2 YFSETQ. This CDR3 is built from 13 residues. CDR3 residues: CASSPWGQETQYF. For the CDR3, the DNA is TGCGCCAGCAGCCCCTGGGGCCAAGAGACCCAGTACTTC.

CDR3 coding DNA: TGTGCCAGCAGTGAAGACAGGGGGGCAGAGACCCAGTACTTC. Residues: CASSEDRGAETQYF. The chain is built from TRBV2 and TRBJ2-5; 8 bases are shared with TRBD1. Germline V gene data show CDR1 as SNHLY and CDR2 as FYNNEI. J lost 4 bases, V lost 1 base, and 2 bases had no gene match. CDR3 length equals 14 residues. Variable domain in full (rest from reference TRBV2 and TRBJ2-5): EPEVTQTPSHQVTQMGQEVILRCVPISNHLYFYWYRQILGQKVEFLVSFYNNEISEKSEIFDDQFSVERPDGSNFTLKIRSTKLEDSAMYFCASSEDRGAETQYFGPGTRLLVL.

V gene TRBV4-2 combines with J gene TRBJ1-1; 7 positions match TRBD1. Germline loops: CDR1 LGHNA, CDR2 YNFKEQ. After removal of 2 bases from V and 1 base from J, the junction contained 4 bases not matched to a gene. This CDR3 is 15 amino acids long. CDR3 amino acids: CASSQTGTENTEAFF. Written as DNA, the CDR3 is TGTGCCAGCAGCCAAACCGGGACAGAGAACACTGAAGCTTTCTTT.

This clonotype was observed many times. The V and J genes are TRBV7-2 and TRBJ2-3; 12 nucleotides match TRBD2. The junction had 7 bases not matched to a gene; V was cut back by 4 bases and J by 5 bases. The CDR3 extends over 16 amino acids. From germline, CDR1 is SGHTA and CDR2 FQGNSA. The CDR3 protein is CASSSRASGGGDTQYF. For the CDR3, the DNA is TGTGCCAGCAGCTCCCGGGCTAGCGGGGGGGGAGATACGCAGTATTTT.

Ten or more counts support this clonotype. The CDR3: CASSYLAGGRSELFF. CDR3 DNA: TGTGCCAGCAGTTATTTGGCGGGGGGGCGTTCGGAGCTGTTTTTT. J is TRBJ2-2 and V is TRBV6-5; TRBD2 aligns across 9 bases. CDR1 is MNHEY and CDR2 is SVGAGI in the germline V gene. After removal of 3 bases from V and 10 bases from J, the junction contained 9 bases not matched to a gene. CDR3 length: 15 amino acids.

This chain connects TRBV7-2 to TRBJ2-3; D unclear. Trimming left V 5 bases short and J 7 bases short, with 13 bases between. The CDR3 totals 13 residues. Germline V gives CDR1 SGHTA, CDR2 FQGNSA. The CDR3 is CASSPDRRHTQYF. CDR3 sequence (DNA): TGTGCCAGCAGCCCGGACCGACGACATACGCAGTATTTT.

In this sample, this clonotype turned up many times. J is TRBJ1-2 and V is TRBV20-1, with D hard to call. V was pared by 4 bases and J by 4 bases, with 13 bases between. The CDR3 is 13 residues long. Per germline, CDR1 DFQATT and CDR2 SNEGSKA (reference sequence). The CDR3 spells CSAISQEPYGYTF. CDR3 bases: TGCAGTGCTATAAGTCAGGAACCCTATGGCTACACCTTC.

This clonotype was seen more than once but under ten times. The rearrangement joins TRBV7-9 to TRBJ1-4; 8 bases agree with TRBD1. CDR1 is SEHNR, CDR2 FQNEAQ, per germline (reference sequence). This CDR3 has 15 amino acids. V shed 5 bases and J 4 bases; nucleotides not matched to a gene: 6. CDR3 amino acids: CASSLSGTGNEKLFF. CDR3 nucleotide sequence: TGTGCCAGCAGCCTCTCGGGGACAGGTAATGAAAAACTGTTTTTT.

This clonotype came up many times. V gene TRBV7-2 combines with J gene TRBJ1-4; the D is unclear. In germline, CDR1 is SGHTA, CDR2 FQGNSA. V gave up 0 bases and J gave up 0 bases, with 5 bases separating them. The CDR3 spans 15 residues. This chain's CDR3 is CASSLAPATNEKLFF. CDR3 DNA sequence: TGTGCCAGCAGCTTAGCGCCAGCAACTAATGAAAAACTGTTTTTT.

The chain carries TRBV11-2 and TRBJ2-5; TRBD2 is a possible D gene (6 bases). The CDR3 is made up of 14 amino acids. The V and J ends lost 3 bases and 5 bases respectively, with 13 bases between them. Germline V gives CDR1 SGHAT, CDR2 FQNNGV. CDR3 sequence (DNA): TGTGCCAGCAGCTTGACCCGAGGGAGGGAGACCCAGTACTTC. It translates to CASSLTRGRETQYF.

The CDR3 DNA reads as TGTGCCAGCAGCTTGGGGGCTAACTATGGCTACACCTTC. This codes for CASSLGANYGYTF. The chain joins TRBV7-3 to TRBJ1-2; D might be TRBD1 (5 bases). In germline, CDR1 is SGHTA, CDR2 FQGTGA. This CDR3 comprises 13 residues. The ends were cut back, 3 bases at V and 0 bases at J, with 5 bases in the middle.

This clonotype showed up just a few times. The chain recombines TRBV5-1 with TRBJ2-7; D is undetermined. Trimming left V 1 base short and J 3 bases short, with 5 bases between. The CDR3 is 12 amino acids. CDR1 and CDR2 (germline): SGHRS, YFSETQ. The CDR3 nucleotides are TGCGCCAGCAGCTTGCAACTCTACGAGCAGTACTTC. This translates into CASSLQLYEQYF.

The chain employs TRBV7-2 and TRBJ1-5; 7 bases match TRBD1. The length of the CDR3 is 15 residues. V lost 4 bases and J lost 4; bases outside the gene matches: 7. The germline V gene has CDR1 SGHTA and CDR2 FQGNSA. The CDR3 DNA reads as TGTGCCAGCAGCTCAGCCGGGACAGAAAATCAGCCCCAGCATTTT. Translating gives CASSSAGTENQPQHF.

Many counts were recorded for this clonotype. The chain carries TRBV30 and TRBJ2-5; D perhaps matches TRBD1 (8 bases). CDR3 size: 12 residues. Germline-derived CDR1 and CDR2 are GTSNPN and SVGIG (reference sequence). Trimming shortened V by 8 bases and J by 4 bases, and 14 bases separated the two germline ends. The CDR3 nucleotides read TGTGCCGTAAACAGGGGGGGAGAGACCCAGTACTTC. Translating gives CAVNRGGETQYF. Supplemented by reference TRBV30 and TRBJ2-5, the full variable domain reads SQTIHQWPATLVQPVGSPLSLECTVEGTSNPNLYWYRQAAGRGLQLLFYSVGIGQISSEVPQNLSASRPQDRQFILSSKKLLLSDSGFYLCAVNRGGETQYFGPGTRLLVL.

The chain joins TRBV16 to TRBJ2-1, with 8 bases identical to TRBD1. The V gene's germline CDR1 is KGHSY and CDR2 FQNENV. The CDR3 contains 15 residues. J was trimmed by 4 bases and V by 4 bases; bases with no gene match: 6. CDR3 DNA: TGTGCCAGCAGCCTTTACAGGGGGGAATACAATGAGCAGTTCTTC. Translated: CASSLYRGEYNEQFF.

This clonotype was counted a few times. V and J are TRBV4-2 and TRBJ1-5, with unresolved D. Deletions cut 3 bases from V and 1 base from J, with 13 bases between. CDR3 length: 16 amino acids. Germline values: CDR1 LGHNA, CDR2 YNFKEQ. CDR3 DNA: TGTGCCAGCAGCCAGGACCCAGGAGTCAGCAATCAGCCCCAGCATTTT. Its protein is CASSQDPGVSNQPQHF.

This clonotype occurred once. A much larger clone differs by one base, so this may be a read error. The chain recombines TRBV4-3 with TRBJ1-1; no reliable D call. V lost 0 bases and J lost 2, with 13 bases in between. The germline V gene has CDR1 LGHNA and CDR2 YSLEER. The CDR3 runs to 16 residues. In DNA form, the CDR3 reads TGCGCCAGCAGCCAAGATTATCAGCAGTGTAACACTGAAGCTTTCTTT. Residues: CASSQDYQQCNTEAFF.

This clonotype was found a few times. V gene TRBV4-2 combines with J gene TRBJ2-5; TRBD2 aligns across 11 bases. Trimming took 2 bases from V and 5 from J; bases not matched to a gene: 1. Per the germline V gene, CDR1 is LGHNA and CDR2 is YNFKEQ. This CDR3 has 14 residues. The CDR3 reads CASSQLAGGETQYF. The CDR3 nucleotides read TGTGCCAGCAGCCAACTAGCGGGGGGCGAGACCCAGTACTTC.